This T cell receptor (beta chain) was found in a study of CD8 T cells in Susac syndrome. The wider study: Among sequenced Susac syndrome patients, about 6 had active disease and fewer than ten were in remission.

Germline CDR1 LGHNA, CDR2 YSLEER. This CDR3 has 13 amino acids. V gave up 1 base and J gave up 12 bases, with 14 bases separating them. From blood CD8+ and CD4+ T cells, TCR beta sequences were generated. The CD8+ and CD4+ T cells were negatively isolated, with the TEMRA cells enriched by FACS. With random hexamers, 0.5 to 1 ug RNA was reverse transcribed. By means of immunoSEQ multiplex PCR, TCR beta CDR3 spanning 54 Vbeta and 13 Jbeta underwent amplification. Via MiXCR, TCRdb re-called the immunoSEQ multiplex PCR reads, giving one row per CDR3 protein. This table holds around 130,000 distinct CDR3 sequences, approximately 96% found once.

The chain carries TRBV4-3 and TRBJ2-3; D is possibly TRBD2 (5 bases). The sample comprised CD4+ T cells from PBMCs. The sequence was obtained from a human donor with Susac syndrome. The CDR3 sequence is CASSQGGGRAQYF. The CDR3 nucleotides are TGCGCCAGCAGCCAAGGTGGCGGGCGCGCCCAGTATTTT.